The present entry profiles one T cell receptor (beta chain) with its context. Its antigen specificity is not known. The input lacks base qualities; no much larger clone sits a single base away. Sequencing of the TRB variable region was done with the immunoSEQ hsTCRB v3.0 assay at survey level resolution. The targeted TRB sequencing depth was roughly 40,000-55,000 T-cell genomes per sample. TRB libraries were pooled and sequenced on an Illumina MiSeq using a v3 150-cycle kit. For the original study's pipeline: Repertoire analysis was run in R within a reproducible Nextflow workflow that covered QC, data transformation and analysis. Custom analyses were implemented in LymphoSeq2, an R package for AIRR-Seq data exploration. A few samples that yielded fewer than 5000 total TRB sequences were excluded, so that 150 to 200 HIV repertoires were analyzed. Among the 180 to 200 retained HIV repertoires, approximately 57 were collected before ART initiation and approximately 130 were collected after ART initiation. Repertoires were downsampled to 5000 TRB nucleotide sequences, with summary statistics averaged over 100 downsampling iterations. TRB sequences were retained for analysis only if CDR3 regions of at least seven amino acids were present. A Shannon entropy-derived clonality score and the Gini coefficient were used to measure diversity. Repertoire networks linked the top 5000 CDR3 amino acid sequences whenever two sequences differed by an edit distance of one. For TRB CDR3 amino acid sequences, antigen specificity groups and MHC restriction were predicted with GLIPH2. CDR3 amino acid sequences were matched against VDJdb and McPAS-TCR to flag known CMV, EBV, HIV or tissue antigen associations. Pre-ART, post-ART and control groups were compared with Wilcoxon signed-rank tests and Holm-Bonferroni correction. TCRdb mirrors the immuneACCESS table, restricted to in-frame sequences. Some clones are absent from its copies; in checked studies, under half trace to an unresolved V gene, and the reason for the others is unknown. Clone size and V and J calls were adopted from that table, with D and trimming inferred from the DNA. The sample yields approximately 25,000 clones; around 79% were counted once. The top ten clonotypes cover 11% of the sample.

Participants were included only if at least one PBMC sample before ART initiation and at least two post-ART samples were available. Treatment was received in the United States of America by all participants with HIV. Before DNA extraction, cryopreserved samples containing roughly 1-11 million PBMC were thawed and washed. At the time of the earliest PBMC sample for each participant with HIV, ages ranged from roughly 23 to 55 years. PBMC samples were contributed by each participant from 1-4 timepoints before ART initiation and 2-8 timepoints after ART initiation, with a median of 7 samples. Serial HIV viral load, CD4+ T-cell count, ART history and demographic data were obtained for every participant. A Qiagen kit on a QIAcube was used to extract genomic DNA from unsorted PBMC, with samples processed in batches of 12. The source of the sample is a study of long-term antiretroviral therapy in people with HIV (dated by TCRdb to between 2021 and 2024). Some background on the complete study: The earliest samples were collected approximately a decade before the 2015 WHO recommendation for immediate ART, a period when ART was typically delayed until CD4 counts fell. A retrospective serial study tested whether ART initiation and durable HIV suppression were associated with changes in peripheral blood TRB repertoire composition and diversity. The cohort contributed roughly 190 cryopreserved PBMC samples from under 35 adults with confirmed HIV infection, collected serially over a mean of roughly 6 years (range 1-12). Among the approximately 30 participants with HIV, more than ten were female. No cross-contamination during QIAcube processing was seen in test extractions of a monoclonal T-cell line run alongside 30 to 35 polyclonal samples. The paper as a whole reports these results and caveats: Starting ART was linked to a significant rise in TRB diversity, yet even after long-term ART the diversity remained significantly lower than in transplant donor controls. Inferences about post-ART repertoire changes were limited because no data were available on ART adherence, viral resistance or therapy changes. Since PBMC availability was limited, sequencing covered only the TCR beta chain, with no alpha chain pairing. Because pre-ART samples had limited cell numbers, unsorted PBMC were profiled rather than sorted CD4+ and CD8+ T cells. Expanded TRB clones identified before ART initiation dominated the repertoire at all time points, although this dominance fluctuated and declined in many PLHIV after ART. The samples span the years 2004 to 2017, and the ART regimens used at that time may not be as effective as current regimens. HIV repertoires had narrower CDR3 length ranges than controls, and the network structure suggested an antigen-experienced repertoire that shifted only slightly toward naive after ART.

There are 16 amino acids in the CDR3, from cysteine to phenylalanine inclusive. The kept DNA is CDR3 alone, 48 bases in frame from the first base. V is reduced by 7 bases and J by 2 bases, leaving a spacing of 21 bases between them. CDR1 and CDR2 were assigned from the germline V gene as SGHDN and FVKESK. The source was unsorted PBMCs, collected 2.1 years after starting antiretroviral therapy. This TCR derives from a man under 40 with HIV. The chain uses TRBV14 and TRBJ2-7; the D match is possibly TRBD1 or TRBD2, with 5 bases aligned in each. The CDR3 corresponds to CASIGHRDPLAYEQYF. The DNA sequence reads TGTGCCAGCATAGGTCACCGGGACCCACTGGCCTACGAGCAGTACTTC.